Shown below are 18 T cell receptor beta chains from a single sample sequenced in a study of blood T cells in healthy people across ages. The second PCR ran about 6 to 11 cycles with a sample-barcoded 5' primer and J-beta primers. TCRdb processed the 5' RACE reads anew with MiXCR; each CDR3 protein has one entry. The repertoire consists of around 1.7 million distinct CDR3 sequences, with 28% occurring once and the leading ten covering approximately 7.7%. The sequencing sample was made of blood. The receptor source for this set is a woman in her 30s in good health.

V gene TRBV12-3 or TRBV12-4 combines with J gene TRBJ2-7; no clear D gene. The germline V and J ends were trimmed by 6 bases and 6 bases, with 15 bases remaining between them. The CDR3 extends over 13 amino acids. DNA of the CDR3: TGTGCCAGCAGCCCCCTGACCTTCGGCGAGCAGTACTTC. Translation gives CASSPLTFGEQYF.

In this sample, this clonotype turned up once. The chain combines TRBV7-9 with TRBJ2-5; no firm D call. CDR1 is SEHNR, CDR2 FQNEAQ, per germline (reference sequence). Deletions cut 4 bases from V and 5 bases from J, with 14 bases between. This CDR3 has 14 amino acids. CDR3 coding DNA: TGTGCCAGCAGCTACGGACCTGAGCAGGAGACCCAGTACTTC. Encoded protein: CASSYGPEQETQYF.

This clonotype was detected a few times. A junction end diverges from the germline sequence, so it may reflect a read error. J is TRBJ1-2 and V is TRBV7-2; perhaps TRBD1 as D (5 bases). CDR1 SGHTA and CDR2 FQGNSA come from the germline V gene. CDR3 length: 14 amino acids. The CDR3 sequence is CATSSRQGGYGYTF. The CDR3, as DNA: TGTGCCACCAGCAGCAGGCAGGGAGGATATGGCTACACCTTC.

This clonotype has just a few counts. The CDR3 DNA reads TGTGCCAGCAGTTACGATGGGACAGGGTATTCACCCCTCCACTTT. Its translation is CASSYDGTGYSPLHF. The rearrangement links TRBV6-5 to TRBJ1-6; 9 positions agree with TRBD1. Trimming took 2 bases from V and 8 from J; bases not matched to a gene: 4. Germline V gene lookup returns CDR1 MNHEY and CDR2 SVGAGI. This CDR3 comprises 15 residues.

This clonotype was counted many times. V gene TRBV18 combines with J gene TRBJ2-7; D is undetermined. The CDR3 loop spans 13 amino acids. CDR1 is KGHSH, CDR2 LQKENI, per germline. With 8 bases removed from V and 3 bases from J, the gap between germline ends came to 14 bases. The CDR3 DNA reads as TGTGCCAGCGCAACCCTAAAAGACTACGAGCAGTACTTC. Protein product: CASATLKDYEQYF. The entire variable domain, with the rest obtained from reference TRBV18 and TRBJ2-7, is as follows: NAGVMQNPRHLVRRRGQEARLRCSPMKGHSHVYWYRQLPEEGLKFMVYLQKENIIDESGMPKERFSAEFPKEGPSILRIQQVVRGDSAAYFCASATLKDYEQYFGPGTRLTVT.

The chain couples TRBV5-5 to TRBJ2-3, with TRBD2 matching 7 bases. The germline V gene has CDR1 SGHKS and CDR2 YYEKEE (reference sequence). The CDR3 is 14 amino acids. V was pared by 6 bases and J by 4 bases, with 8 bases of the junction left unmatched. CDR3 sequence (DNA): TGTGCCAGCACCGGACTAGTTAGTGCAGATACGCAGTATTTT. Translating it yields CASTGLVSADTQYF.

This clonotype was found a few times. This chain links TRBV5-1 with TRBJ2-7; 8 bases agree with TRBD2. Germline CDR1 reads SGHRS; CDR2 reads YFSETQ. Unmatched junction bases numbered 8, after V lost 2 bases and J lost 4 bases. The CDR3 is 15 amino acids. As DNA, the CDR3 is TGCGCCAGCAGCTTTGAGACGGGAGGGCCGTACGAGCAGTACTTC. As protein: CASSFETGGPYEQYF.

There are a few counts of this clonotype. Here the CDR3 reads CASTPPAGNTEAFF. CDR3 DNA sequence: TGTGCCAGCACTCCTCCCGCAGGGAACACTGAAGCTTTCTTT. The chain uses TRBV6-2 or TRBV6-3 and TRBJ1-1, with no clear D. Trimming took 7 bases from V and 1 from J, leaving 13 bases between them. The CDR3 totals 14 residues. CDR1 is MNHEY and CDR2 is SVGEGT in the germline V gene.

The V call is TRBV5-5, the J call TRBJ1-2; unclear D gene. V dropped 4 bases and J dropped 4 bases, with 11 bases sitting between them. Germline V CDR1 and CDR2: SGHKS, YYEKEE (reference sequence). CDR3 length: 13 amino acids. CDR3 region: CASSVEGGYGYTF. CDR3 in DNA: TGTGCCAGCAGCGTCGAGGGTGGCTATGGCTACACCTTC.

This clonotype was seen more than once but under ten times. One end of the junction varies from germline; a read error may be responsible. This chain connects TRBV4-3 to TRBJ2-7; D not certain. The germline CDR1 and CDR2 sequences are LGHNA and YSLEER. The CDR3 is 15 amino acids. The CDR3 nucleotides are TGCGCCAGCAGCCAAGATCGGGTGAGCTCCTACAAGCAGTACTTC. Protein: CASSQDRVSSYKQYF.

This clonotype was recorded a few times. The gene calls are TRBV3-1 and TRBJ1-2, with D perhaps matching TRBD1 (5 bases). Germline CDR1 is LGHDT and CDR2 is YNNKEL (reference sequence). CDR3 length: 16 residues. Deletions cut 4 bases from V and 2 bases from J, with 17 bases between. The CDR3 DNA is TGTGCCAGCAGCCTAAGGGGAGACGGAGTCAACTATGGCTACACCTTC. It is translated as CASSLRGDGVNYGYTF.

The table lists this clonotype with a few counts. The gene calls are TRBV18 and TRBJ1-2; D call uncertain. Trimming cost V 8 bases and J 0 bases, with 10 bases left between them. Germline lookup yields CDR1 KGHSH and CDR2 LQKENI. CDR3 length equals 13 residues. CDR3 region: CASGPDSNYGYTF. The CDR3 nucleotides are TGTGCCAGCGGGCCAGACTCTAACTATGGCTACACCTTC.

This clonotype turned up a few times. The chain couples TRBV28 to TRBJ2-6; perhaps TRBD1 as D (6 bases). This CDR3 contains 17 residues. V lost 8 bases, J lost 3 bases, and 20 bases lay in between. The V gene's germline CDR1 is MDHEN and CDR2 SYDVKM. CDR3 nucleotide sequence: TGTGCCAGCCGGGTGGCAGGGGTTCAATATGGGGCCAACGTCCTGACTTTC. Amino acid sequence: CASRVAGVQYGANVLTF.

This chain links TRBV11-2 with TRBJ2-1, with D hard to call. Germline CDR1 SGHAT, CDR2 FQNNGV. The CDR3 length is 14 residues. V was trimmed by 6 bases and J by 7 bases, leaving 16 bases between them. In DNA form, the CDR3 reads TGTGCCAGCAGTTCTCCCCCCATCCTAAATGAGCAGTTCTTC. This sequence encodes CASSSPPILNEQFF.

This clonotype appeared many times. The V call is TRBV2, the J call TRBJ2-1; D is unclear. Deletions cut 7 bases from V and 14 bases from J, with 12 bases between. The germline CDR1 and CDR2 sequences are SNHLY and FYNNEI. The CDR3 sequence is 10 residues long. In nucleotides, the CDR3 is TGTGCCAGCATGTTATCCATAAAGTTCTTC. Protein: CASMLSIKFF.

The chain links TRBV18 to TRBJ2-1; 14 bases agree with TRBD2. The CDR3 has 17 amino acids. The junction had 5 bases not matched to a gene; V was cut back by 0 bases and J by 7 bases. Germline V gene data show CDR1 as KGHSH and CDR2 as LQKENI. CDR3 sequence (DNA): TGTGCCAGCTCACCACCAAGGACTAGCGGGAGGTTAAATGAGCAGTTCTTC. Its protein is CASSPPRTSGRLNEQFF.

This clonotype was detected only a few times. The chain employs TRBV29-1 and TRBJ1-1; TRBD1 is a possible D gene (5 bases). This CDR3 contains 13 residues. Trimming shortened V by 7 bases and J by 5 bases, and 17 bases separated the two germline ends. Germline loops: CDR1 SQVTM, CDR2 ANQGSEA. The chain's CDR3 is CSALGAVMTEAFF. The DNA for the CDR3 is TGCAGCGCTTTAGGGGCGGTGATGACTGAAGCTTTCTTT.

To note about this clonotype: The CDR3 does not end in the conserved phenylalanine or tryptophan, so this is likely a read error. This chain connects TRBV5-1 to TRBJ2-1; D is unclear. Germline V lookup: CDR1 SGHRS, CDR2 YFSETQ. V was pared by 0 bases and J by 5 bases, with 3 bases between. The CDR3 sequence is 12 residues long. In DNA form, the CDR3 reads TGCGCCAGCAGCTTGGGCGACAATGAGCAGTTCTCC. It translates to CASSLGDNEQFS.